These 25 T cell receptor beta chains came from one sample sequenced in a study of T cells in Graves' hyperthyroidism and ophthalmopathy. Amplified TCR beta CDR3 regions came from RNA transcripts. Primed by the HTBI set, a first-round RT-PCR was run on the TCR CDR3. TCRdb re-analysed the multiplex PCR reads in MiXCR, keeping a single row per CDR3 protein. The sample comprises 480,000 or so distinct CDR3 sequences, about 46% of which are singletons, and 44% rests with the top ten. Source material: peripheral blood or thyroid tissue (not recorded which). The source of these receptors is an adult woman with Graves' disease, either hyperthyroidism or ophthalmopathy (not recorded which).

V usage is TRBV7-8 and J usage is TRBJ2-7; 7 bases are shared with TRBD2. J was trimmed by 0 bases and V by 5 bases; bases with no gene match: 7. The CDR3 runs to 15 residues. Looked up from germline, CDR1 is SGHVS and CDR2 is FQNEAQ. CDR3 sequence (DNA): TGTGCCAGCAGCACCCGGGACTATCGCTCCTACGAGCAGTACTTC. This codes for CASSTRDYRSYEQYF.

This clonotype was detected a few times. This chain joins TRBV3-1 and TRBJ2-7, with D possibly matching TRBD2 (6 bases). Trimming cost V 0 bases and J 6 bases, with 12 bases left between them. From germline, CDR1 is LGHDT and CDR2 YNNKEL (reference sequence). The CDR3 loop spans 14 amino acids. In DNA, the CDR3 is TGTGCCAGCAGCCAAGATAGTAGCGGCAGCGAGCAGTACTTC. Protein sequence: CASSQDSSGSEQYF.

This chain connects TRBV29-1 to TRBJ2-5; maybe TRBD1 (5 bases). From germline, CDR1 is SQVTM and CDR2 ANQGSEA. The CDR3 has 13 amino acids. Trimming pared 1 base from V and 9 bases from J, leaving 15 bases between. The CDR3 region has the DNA TGCAGCGTTGAAGGGGGCACCCTTCCCGCCCAGTACTTC. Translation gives CSVEGGTLPAQYF.

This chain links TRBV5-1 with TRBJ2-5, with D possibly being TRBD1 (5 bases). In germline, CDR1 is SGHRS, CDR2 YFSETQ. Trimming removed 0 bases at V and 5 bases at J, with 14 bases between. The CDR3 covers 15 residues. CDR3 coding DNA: TGCGCCAGCAGCTTGGAGGCAGGGTCTGAGGAGACCCAGTACTTC. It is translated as CASSLEAGSEETQYF.

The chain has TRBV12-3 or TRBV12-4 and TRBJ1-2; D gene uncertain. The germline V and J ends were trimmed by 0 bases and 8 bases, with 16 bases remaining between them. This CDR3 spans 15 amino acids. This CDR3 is CASSLAHANSKGYTF. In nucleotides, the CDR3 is TGTGCCAGCAGTTTAGCGCACGCAAACTCGAAGGGCTACACCTTC.

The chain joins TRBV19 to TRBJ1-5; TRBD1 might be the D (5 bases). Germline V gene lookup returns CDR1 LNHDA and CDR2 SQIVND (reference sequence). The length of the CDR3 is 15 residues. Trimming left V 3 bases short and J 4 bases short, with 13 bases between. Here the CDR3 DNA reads TGTGCCAGTAGTATGCGGGGGATGGGGAATCAGCCCCAGCATTTT. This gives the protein CASSMRGMGNQPQHF.

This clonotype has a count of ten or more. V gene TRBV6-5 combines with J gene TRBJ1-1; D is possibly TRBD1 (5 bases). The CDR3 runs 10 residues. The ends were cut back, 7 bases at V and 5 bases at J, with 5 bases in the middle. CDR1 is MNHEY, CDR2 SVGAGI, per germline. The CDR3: CASKGTEAFF. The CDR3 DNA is TGTGCCAGCAAGGGGACTGAAGCTTTCTTT.

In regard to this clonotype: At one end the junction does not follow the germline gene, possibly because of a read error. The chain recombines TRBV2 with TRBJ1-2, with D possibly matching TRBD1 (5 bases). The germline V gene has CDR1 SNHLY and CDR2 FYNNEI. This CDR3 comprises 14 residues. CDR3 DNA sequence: TGTCCCAGCAGTGAGAGAACCCTGGGGCATGGCTACACCTTC. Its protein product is CPSSERTLGHGYTF.

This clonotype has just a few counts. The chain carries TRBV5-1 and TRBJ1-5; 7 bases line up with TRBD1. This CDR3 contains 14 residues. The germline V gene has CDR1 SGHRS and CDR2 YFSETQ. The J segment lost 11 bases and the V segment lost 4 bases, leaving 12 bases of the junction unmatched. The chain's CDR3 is CASSLWDRQETQHF. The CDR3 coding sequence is TGCGCCAGCAGCCTCTGGGACAGACAAGAGACCCAGCATTTT.

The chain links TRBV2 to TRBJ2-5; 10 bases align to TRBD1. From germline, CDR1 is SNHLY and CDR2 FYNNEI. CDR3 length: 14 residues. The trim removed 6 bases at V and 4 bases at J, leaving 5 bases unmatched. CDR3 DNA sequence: TGTGCCAGCAGGACGACAGGGGGCCGAGAGACCCAGTACTTC. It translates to CASRTTGGRETQYF. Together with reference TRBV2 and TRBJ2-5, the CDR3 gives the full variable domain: EPEVTQTPSHQVTQMGQEVILRCVPISNHLYFYWYRQILGQKVEFLVSFYNNEISEKSEIFDDQFSVERPDGSNFTLKIRSTKLEDSAMYFCASRTTGGRETQYFGPGTRLLVL.

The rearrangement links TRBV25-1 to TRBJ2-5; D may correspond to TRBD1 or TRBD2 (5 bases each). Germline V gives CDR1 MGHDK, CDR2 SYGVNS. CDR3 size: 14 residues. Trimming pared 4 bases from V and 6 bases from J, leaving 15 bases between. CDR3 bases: TGTGCCAGCAGTGGCCTCGGGGCGGTAAAGACCCAGTACTTC. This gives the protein CASSGLGAVKTQYF.

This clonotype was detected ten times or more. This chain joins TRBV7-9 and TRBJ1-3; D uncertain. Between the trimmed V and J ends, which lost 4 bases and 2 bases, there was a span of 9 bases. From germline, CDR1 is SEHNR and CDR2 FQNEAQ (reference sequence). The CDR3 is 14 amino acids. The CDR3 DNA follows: TGTGCCAGCAGCTCTGACATAACTGGAAACACCATATATTTT. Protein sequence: CASSSDITGNTIYF.

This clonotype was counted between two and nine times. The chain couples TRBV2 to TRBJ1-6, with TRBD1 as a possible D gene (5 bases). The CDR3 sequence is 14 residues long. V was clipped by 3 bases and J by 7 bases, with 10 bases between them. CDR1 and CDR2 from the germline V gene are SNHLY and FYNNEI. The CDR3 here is CASSDAGYNSPLHF. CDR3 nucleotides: TGTGCCAGCAGTGACGCAGGGTACAATTCACCCCTCCACTTT.

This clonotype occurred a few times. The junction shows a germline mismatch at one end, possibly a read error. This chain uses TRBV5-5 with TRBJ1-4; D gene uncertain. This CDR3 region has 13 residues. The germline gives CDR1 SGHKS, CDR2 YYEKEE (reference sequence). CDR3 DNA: TGCGCCAGCAGCTTACGGAGAAATGAAAAACTGTTTTTT. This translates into CASSLRRNEKLFF.

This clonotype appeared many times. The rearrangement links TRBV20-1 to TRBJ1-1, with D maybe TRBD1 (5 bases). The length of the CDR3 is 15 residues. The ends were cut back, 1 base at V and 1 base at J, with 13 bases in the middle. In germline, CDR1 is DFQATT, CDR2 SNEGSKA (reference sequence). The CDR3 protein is CSARGGAQSNTEAFF. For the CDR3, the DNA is TGCAGTGCTAGAGGAGGGGCCCAGTCGAACACTGAAGCTTTCTTT.

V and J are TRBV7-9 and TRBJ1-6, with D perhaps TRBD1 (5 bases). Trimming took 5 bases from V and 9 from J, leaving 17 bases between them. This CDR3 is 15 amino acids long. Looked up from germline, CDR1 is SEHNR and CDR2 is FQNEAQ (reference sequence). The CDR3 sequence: CASSLAAGARSPLHF. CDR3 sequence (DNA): TGTGCCAGCAGCCTCGCGGCTGGGGCGCGTTCACCCCTCCACTTT.

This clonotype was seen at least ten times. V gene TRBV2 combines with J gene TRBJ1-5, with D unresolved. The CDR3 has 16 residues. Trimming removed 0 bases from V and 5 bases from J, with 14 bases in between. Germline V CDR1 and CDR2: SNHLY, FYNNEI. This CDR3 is CASSEALPGRYQPQHF. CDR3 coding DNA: TGTGCCAGCAGTGAAGCGCTTCCTGGGAGGTATCAGCCCCAGCATTTT.

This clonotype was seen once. This chain's CDR3 is CASSLKVNYGYTF. CDR3 sequence (DNA): TGTGCCAGCAGTTTGAAGGTTAACTATGGCTACACCTTC. The chain joins TRBV12-3 or TRBV12-4 to TRBJ1-2; D is unresolved. V was clipped by 3 bases and J by 1 base, with 6 bases between them. The CDR3 totals 13 residues.

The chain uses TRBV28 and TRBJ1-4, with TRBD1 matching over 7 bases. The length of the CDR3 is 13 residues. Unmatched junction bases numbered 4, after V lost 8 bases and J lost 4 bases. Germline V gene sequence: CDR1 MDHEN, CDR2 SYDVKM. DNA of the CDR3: TGTGCCAGCGAAGGGACAGTTAATGAAAAACTGTTTTTT. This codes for CASEGTVNEKLFF.

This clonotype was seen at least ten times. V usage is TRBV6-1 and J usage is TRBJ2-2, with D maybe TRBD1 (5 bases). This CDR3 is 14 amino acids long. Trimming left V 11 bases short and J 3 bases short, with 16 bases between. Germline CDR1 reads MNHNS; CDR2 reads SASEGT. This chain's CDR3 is CAVQDKADTGELFF. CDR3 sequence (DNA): TGTGCCGTACAGGACAAGGCGGACACCGGGGAGCTGTTTTTT.

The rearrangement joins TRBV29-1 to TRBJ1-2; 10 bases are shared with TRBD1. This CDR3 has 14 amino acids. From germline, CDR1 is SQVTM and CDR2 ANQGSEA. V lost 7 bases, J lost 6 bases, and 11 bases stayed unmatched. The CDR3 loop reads CSALGQGFKDGYTF. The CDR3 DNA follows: TGCAGCGCGCTGGGACAGGGGTTTAAGGATGGCTACACCTTC.

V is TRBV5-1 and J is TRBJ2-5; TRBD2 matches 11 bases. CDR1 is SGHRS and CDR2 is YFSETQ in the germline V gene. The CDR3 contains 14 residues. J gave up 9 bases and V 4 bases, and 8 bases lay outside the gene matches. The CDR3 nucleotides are TGCGCCAGCAGCCCTCATAATAGCGGGAGGGCCCAGTACTTC. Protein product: CASSPHNSGRAQYF.

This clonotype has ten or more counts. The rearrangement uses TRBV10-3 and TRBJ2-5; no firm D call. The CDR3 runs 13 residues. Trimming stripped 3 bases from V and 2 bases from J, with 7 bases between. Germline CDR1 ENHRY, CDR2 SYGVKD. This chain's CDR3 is CAISDRLQETQYF. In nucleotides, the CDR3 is TGTGCCATCAGTGACCGGTTACAAGAGACCCAGTACTTC.

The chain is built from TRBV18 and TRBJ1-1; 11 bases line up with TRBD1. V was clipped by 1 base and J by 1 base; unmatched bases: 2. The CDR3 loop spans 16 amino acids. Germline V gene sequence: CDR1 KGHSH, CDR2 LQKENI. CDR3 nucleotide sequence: TGTGCCAGCTCACCACAGGACAGGGGGCGGAACACTGAAGCTTTCTTT. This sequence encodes CASSPQDRGRNTEAFF. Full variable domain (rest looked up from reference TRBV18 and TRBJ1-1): NAGVMQNPRHLVRRRGQEARLRCSPMKGHSHVYWYRQLPEEGLKFMVYLQKENIIDESGMPKERFSAEFPKEGPSILRIQQVVRGDSAAYFCASSPQDRGRNTEAFFGQGTRLTVV.

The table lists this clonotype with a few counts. The CDR3 here is CASSDSGLGGNQPQHF. In nucleotides, the CDR3 is TGCGCCAGCAGTGATAGCGGGTTAGGCGGCAATCAGCCCCAGCATTTT. V gene TRBV10-2 combines with J gene TRBJ1-5; D is uncertain. The germline gives CDR1 WSHSY, CDR2 SAAADI. CDR3 length: 16 residues. Trimming took 3 bases from V and 2 from J, leaving 14 bases between them.